These 5 T cell receptor beta chains came from one sample sequenced in a study of tumor-infiltrating lymphocytes in primary liver carcinoma. The authors made TCR beta cDNA from approximately 490 ng total RNA with a constant-region primer. Slightly modified ARM-PCR, run as three nested multiplex PCR rounds, produced the TCR beta libraries. Investigators reported that the first two PCR rounds, at 10 cycles each, used TRBV1-TRBV30 forward primers with a C-beta reverse primer. MiXCR, run by TCRdb on the multiplex PCR reads, gives a single entry per CDR3 protein. Of fewer than 250,000 distinct CDR3 sequences listed, about 82% are singletons. Both RNA and DNA were isolated together from about 21-30 mg of bulk tissue that had not been sorted. The sequencing input was tumor tissue from primary liver carcinoma. Receptors originate from a man in his forties or fifties with primary liver carcinoma and hepatitis B virus infection.

The chain recombines TRBV29-1 with TRBJ2-1; TRBD2 matches at 7 bases. CDR1 SQVTM and CDR2 ANQGSEA come from the germline V gene. The CDR3 runs 17 residues. CDR3 loop: CMVEGRGLTEIYNEQFF. In DNA, the CDR3 is TGCATGGTTGAAGGGAGGGGCCTAACGGAGATCTACAATGAGCAGTTCTTC.

CDR3 bases: TGTGCCAGCAGTCCTGAAGGCTACGAGCAGTACTTC. This encodes CASSPEGYEQYF. The rearrangement links TRBV11-2 to TRBJ2-7; D not resolved. With 6 bases removed from V and 3 bases from J, the gap between germline ends came to 9 bases. CDR3 length: 12 amino acids. Germline CDR1 SGHAT, CDR2 FQNNGV.

This clonotype has just one count. The chain combines TRBV4-3 with TRBJ2-7, with D possibly matching TRBD2 (7 bases). Germline values: CDR1 LGHNA, CDR2 YSLEER. Trimming cost V 10 bases and J 5 bases, with 24 bases left between them. The CDR3 is 15 amino acids. The CDR3: CANSQEMGAGDEQYF. CDR3 in DNA: TGCGCCAACAGTCAAGAAATGGGGGCGGGAGACGAGCAGTACTTC.

A remark on this clonotype: Mismatch with germline at one junction end may stem from a read error. This chain joins TRBV4-2 and TRBJ1-4; D not resolved. The CDR3 is 13 residues long. Germline V lookup: CDR1 LGHNA, CDR2 YNFKEQ. The CDR3 sequence is CTSSQSHREKLFF. CDR3 sequence (DNA): TGTACCAGCAGCCAGTCCCATCGTGAAAAACTGTTTTTT.

As to this clonotype: One end of the junction does not line up with germline, which may come from a read error. This chain uses TRBV29-1 with TRBJ2-6, with a tentative D call TRBD1 (5 bases). CDR3 length: 15 residues. Germline V CDR1 and CDR2: SQVTM, ANQGSEA. CDR3 nucleotide sequence: TGCCGCGTTGATGGGGCAGACTCTGGGGCCAACGTCCTGACTTTC. Translation: CRVDGADSGANVLTF.